The 19 T cell receptor beta chains reported below all come from one sample, sequenced in a study of blood T cell repertoires in COVID-19. This table comes from immunoSEQ multiplex PCR, and its TCRdb copy is limited to in-frame clones, with some not included. The sample includes around 40,000 clones, 75% to 95% seen only once; the top ten take about 5.5%. Sequenced: peripheral blood. The receptor set was obtained from an elderly woman with acute or convalescent COVID-19.

This clone has just one count. This sequence joins TRBV12-5 and TRBJ2-5, with 8 positions matching TRBD2. The CDR3 has 14 residues. Trimming removed 7 bases from V and 2 bases from J; junction bases left unmatched: 6. Germline loops: CDR1 LGHNT, CDR2 FRNRAP. The CDR3 here is CASAVAGRQETQYF. CDR3 DNA sequence: TGTGCTAGTGCCGTAGCGGGGAGACAAGAGACCCAGTACTTC. The full variable domain, with the rest looked up from reference TRBV12-5 and TRBJ2-5, is DARVTQTPRHKVTEMGQEVTMRCQPILGHNTVFWYRQTMMQGLELLAYFRNRAPLDDSGMPKDRFSAEMPDATLATLKIQPSEPRDSAVYFCASAVAGRQETQYFGPGTRLLVL.

The V gene is TRBV4-1, the J gene TRBJ2-7; 9 bases are shared with TRBD2. There are 15 residues in the CDR3. Germline CDR1 MGHRA, CDR2 YSYEKL. The trim removed 3 bases at V and 4 bases at J, leaving 7 bases unmatched. The CDR3 loop reads CASSHGAGGIYEQYF. The CDR3 DNA reads TGCGCCAGCAGCCATGGAGCGGGGGGTATTTACGAGCAGTACTTC.

This clone occurred once. The chain uses TRBV6-2 or TRBV6-3 and TRBJ1-2; D possibly corresponds to TRBD1 (6 bases). CDR1 and CDR2 from the germline V gene are MNHEY and SVGEGT. Trimming cost V 2 bases and J 6 bases, with 28 bases left between them. The CDR3 is 19 residues long. This chain's CDR3 is CASSYGRGRVGPRENGYTF. The CDR3 nucleotides are TGTGCCAGCAGTTACGGGCGGGGGCGCGTCGGGCCCAGGGAGAATGGCTACACCTTC.

This sequence joins TRBV6-5 and TRBJ1-1; D is possibly TRBD1 (5 bases). Trimming stripped 6 bases from V and 1 base from J, with 9 bases between. Germline assignment: CDR1 MNHEY and CDR2 SVGAGI. The CDR3 runs 13 residues. For the CDR3, the DNA is TGTGCCAGCAGCCTTACAGGGAACACTGAAGCTTTCTTT. Its translation is CASSLTGNTEAFF.

The rearrangement links TRBV11-2 to TRBJ1-1; D is unresolved. The germline V and J ends were trimmed by 5 bases and 5 bases, with 21 bases remaining between them. Germline assignment: CDR1 SGHAT and CDR2 FQNNGV. The CDR3 is made up of 16 amino acids. DNA for the CDR3: TGTGCCAGCAGCCCGGAGATCGGCGGGTCTGGAACTGAAGCTTTCTTT. This gives the protein CASSPEIGGSGTEAFF.

This chain joins TRBV4-3 and TRBJ2-5, with 10 bases identical to TRBD2. This CDR3 region has 16 residues. V shed 0 bases, J shed 5 bases, and the junction held 6 bases outside the gene matches. From germline, CDR1 is LGHNA and CDR2 YSLEER. This CDR3 is CASSQDWLAGVETQYF. The CDR3 nucleotides are TGCGCCAGCAGCCAAGATTGGCTAGCGGGGGTTGAGACCCAGTACTTC.

The rearrangement uses TRBV5-1 and TRBJ2-7, with TRBD1 matching 9 bases. Germline V gene sequence: CDR1 SGHRS, CDR2 YFSETQ. The CDR3 has 14 residues. Trimming cost V 0 bases and J 5 bases; bases outside gene matches: 3. CDR3 coding DNA: TGCGCCAGCAGCTTGGGACAGGGGGTAGACGAGCAGTACTTC. Its protein is CASSLGQGVDEQYF.

This rearrangement joins TRBV3-1 (or the pseudogene TRBV3-2) to TRBJ2-7, with D perhaps matching TRBD1 (6 bases). This CDR3 comprises 14 residues. Germline CDR1 LGHDT, CDR2 YNNKEL (reference sequence). Trimming took 1 base from V and 3 from J, leaving 10 bases between them. CDR3 residues: CASSQGQGHYEQYF. The CDR3 DNA is TGTGCCAGCAGCCAAGGCCAGGGACACTACGAGCAGTACTTC.

The chain recombines TRBV15 with TRBJ1-1, with TRBD1 as a possible D gene (6 bases). Per the germline V gene, CDR1 is LNHNV and CDR2 is YYDKDF (reference sequence). The CDR3 is 13 amino acids. Trimming pared 4 bases from V and 6 bases from J, leaving 12 bases between. CDR3 sequence (DNA): TGTGCCACCAGCAAAAGACAGGCCCCTGAAGCTTTCTTT. This translates into CATSKRQAPEAFF. The variable domain in full, completed from reference TRBV15 and TRBJ1-1, reads DAMVIQNPRYQVTQFGKPVTLSCSQTLNHNVMYWYQQKSSQAPKLLFHYYDKDFNNEADTPDNFQSRRPNTSFCFLDIRSPGLGDTAMYLCATSKRQAPEAFFGQGTRLTVV.

The gene calls are TRBV15 and TRBJ1-1, with 9 bases that match TRBD1. V dropped 8 bases and J dropped 11; count of bases not matched to a gene: 9. The CDR3 contains 12 residues. From germline, CDR1 is LNHNV and CDR2 YYDKDF (reference sequence). In nucleotides, the CDR3 is TGTGCCACCGCTAGAGGGACAGGGAGGGCTTTCTTT. It yields the protein CATARGTGRAFF.

The chain joins TRBV14 to TRBJ2-2, with 8 bases aligning to TRBD2. The trim removed 1 base at V and 4 bases at J, leaving 8 bases unmatched. The CDR3 covers 17 residues. The germline gives CDR1 SGHDN, CDR2 FVKESK. CDR3 in DNA: TGTGCCAGCAGCCAAGGACTTGCACGGGGGGGCACCGGGGAGCTGTTTTTT. It codes for CASSQGLARGGTGELFF.

This clone was found once. The CDR3 DNA sequence: TGTGCCAGCAGTTACCGGGACACTTATGAAAAACTGTTTTTT. Encoded protein: CASSYRDTYEKLFF. The V gene is TRBV6-5, the J gene TRBJ1-4; D is possibly TRBD1 (6 bases). This CDR3 has 14 amino acids. V lost 2 bases to trimming and J lost 6 bases, with 10 bases between them. Per germline, CDR1 MNHEY and CDR2 SVGAGI.

The rearrangement uses TRBV4-3 and TRBJ2-1; 9 bases match TRBD1. V dropped 2 bases and J dropped 6; count of bases not matched to a gene: 5. The CDR3 has 15 residues. CDR1 is LGHNA, CDR2 YSLEER, per germline. The chain's CDR3 is CASSQYPTGGNEQFF. The CDR3 DNA follows: TGCGCCAGCAGCCAATATCCGACAGGGGGCAATGAGCAGTTCTTC.

The gene calls are TRBV18 and TRBJ1-4, with D hard to call. CDR1 KGHSH and CDR2 LQKENI come from the germline V gene. The CDR3 is 13 amino acids. The V and J ends lost 2 bases and 8 bases respectively, with 9 bases between them. The DNA for the CDR3 is TGTGCCAGCTCACCAGGAGAAGGAGAAAAACTGTTTTTT. This sequence encodes CASSPGEGEKLFF. Based on the CDR3 plus reference TRBV18 and TRBJ1-4, the full variable domain is NAGVMQNPRHLVRRRGQEARLRCSPMKGHSHVYWYRQLPEEGLKFMVYLQKENIIDESGMPKERFSAEFPKEGPSILRIQQVVRGDSAAYFCASSPGEGEKLFFGSGTQLSVL.

This clone was recorded once. This chain joins TRBV2 and TRBJ2-3, with TRBD2 matching over 12 bases. Germline assignment: CDR1 SNHLY and CDR2 FYNNEI. The CDR3 spans 17 residues. After removal of 7 bases from V and 5 bases from J, the junction contained 13 bases not matched to a gene. CDR3 DNA sequence: TGTGCCAGCAATAGGCCCGGGCTAGCGGGGGGGCAAGATACGCAGTATTTT. It yields the protein CASNRPGLAGGQDTQYF.

The chain combines TRBV2 with TRBJ2-7, with 9 bases matching TRBD1. Per the germline V gene, CDR1 is SNHLY and CDR2 is FYNNEI. Germline trimming cut 6 bases from V and 2 bases from J; bases unmatched to any gene: 8. The CDR3 spans 15 residues. CDR3 DNA sequence: TGTGCCAGCAGAGGGACAGGGAAGGGACCCTACGAGCAGTACTTC. Protein: CASRGTGKGPYEQYF.

This clone was observed a single time. The rearrangement uses TRBV28 and TRBJ2-1, with 8 positions matching TRBD1. After removal of 3 bases from V and 6 bases from J, the junction contained 7 bases not matched to a gene. Germline assignment: CDR1 MDHEN and CDR2 SYDVKM. CDR3 size: 15 residues. The CDR3 loop reads CASSFRQGLTNEQFF. The CDR3, as DNA: TGTGCCAGCAGTTTTCGACAGGGGTTAACCAATGAGCAGTTCTTC.

The chain has TRBV19 and TRBJ2-5; 11 bases line up with TRBD1. The CDR3 sequence is 18 residues long. Per germline, CDR1 LNHDA and CDR2 SQIVND (reference sequence). V lost 0 bases, J lost 6 bases, and 12 bases stayed unmatched. The CDR3 here is CASSIDPLGTGGRKTQYF. Written as DNA, the CDR3 is TGTGCCAGTAGTATAGATCCCCTCGGGACAGGGGGGAGGAAGACCCAGTACTTC.

V and J are TRBV27 and TRBJ2-1, with 10 bases matching TRBD2. Losses at the gene ends were 6 bases for V and 8 bases for J; bases not matched to a gene: 10. CDR3 length: 15 amino acids. Germline V lookup: CDR1 MNHEY, CDR2 SMNVEV (reference sequence). The CDR3 sequence: CASRTAGGPGDEQFF. Written as DNA, the CDR3 is TGTGCCAGCAGGACAGCGGGGGGGCCTGGGGATGAGCAGTTCTTC.